This T cell receptor (beta chain) stems from a study of CD8 T cells in ankylosing spondylitis. TCRdb recomputed calls from the 5' RACE reads with MiXCR, one row per CDR3 protein. The table records 150,000 to 200,000 distinct CDR3 sequences, around a third of them present only once. With regard to this clonotype: What it recognizes is unknown.

V lost 1 base and J lost 4; bases outside the gene matches: 3. This CDR3 is 13 amino acids long. Germline lookup yields CDR1 SQVTM and CDR2 ANQGSEA. Points from the study as a whole: Within ankylosing spondylitis blood, a TCR beta motif made up of roughly eight highly homologous variants appeared to be characteristic.

The chain carries TRBV29-1 and TRBJ2-5; 7 bases map to TRBD2. This clonotype originated in a male donor with ankylosing spondylitis. The specimen sequenced was synovial fluid, either unsorted or a sorted T cell fraction (not recorded which). CDR3 sequence reads: CSVEAGGAETQYF. The CDR3 DNA follows: TGCAGCGTTGAAGCGGGGGGAGCAGAGACCCAGTACTTC.